These T cell receptor beta chains were read from a single sample in a study of spatial heterogeneity in lung cancer. MiXCR, applied by TCRdb to the 5' RACE reads, yields one record per CDR3 protein. The top ten hold 16% of the sample, which has around 5,400 distinct CDR3 sequences, 7.8% seen once. The sequenced sample was lung tumor tissue, obtained at surgery. These receptors were obtained from a female donor with early-stage non-small cell lung cancer. Each CDR3 is given with its conserved first and last residue. The order of the fields is CDR3 DNA, CDR3 protein, clone size, J gene, V gene, D gene. D genes are given only for firm matches. Rows may omit the clone size; those that give it use once, few, many or a size class.

TGTGCCAGCAGTACCCGGGACCTCACAGATACGCAGTATTTT CASSTRDLTDTQYF NA TRBJ2-3 TRBV6-5 NA
TGTGCCAGCAGCCAAGTCCCGGCCGCGTCGCCCCAGCATTTT CASSQVPAASPQHF many TRBJ1-5 TRBV4-2 NA
TGTGCCAGCAGTGTGGAGTATAATTCACCCCTCCACTTT CASSVEYNSPLHF few TRBJ1-6 TRBV2 NA
TGTGCCAGCAGCTTAGTTCCAGAGGGGCAAAAAGAGACCCAGTACTTC CASSLVPEGQKETQYF medium-sized TRBJ2-5 TRBV7-2 NA
TGCAGCGTTGAAGCCCTCACTAGCGGGAGGGCCCGGTTCGCCCAGTACTTC CSVEALTSGRARFAQYF medium-sized TRBJ2-5 TRBV29-1 TRBD2
TGTGCCAGCAGCTTAGGGGTTTTAGGGACTAGCGGGAGCGGTGAGCAGTTCTTC CASSLGVLGTSGSGEQFF few TRBJ2-1 TRBV7-2 TRBD2
TGCAGCGTTTTGGAAGAGGAAAAACTGTTTTTT CSVLEEEKLFF many TRBJ1-4 TRBV29-1 NA
TGCAGTGCCATATCCGTGGACAAGAACACCGGGGAGCTGTTTTTT CSAISVDKNTGELFF medium-sized TRBJ2-2 TRBV20-1 NA
TGTGCCAGCAGCCCGGATTCTAGGGAGCAGTTCTTC CASSPDSREQFF medium-sized TRBJ2-1 TRBV7-2 NA
TGTGCCAGCAGCTTGCGACGGGGTAGCACAGATACGCAGTATTTT CASSLRRGSTDTQYF NA TRBJ2-3 TRBV5-5 NA
TGTGCCAGCACCCCTCTACAGGGGTACACTGAAGCTTTCTTT CASTPLQGYTEAFF many TRBJ1-1 TRBV27 TRBD1
TGTGCCAGCAGTTTAGACAGGGGCGAGGGGGATCAGCCCCAGCATTTT CASSLDRGEGDQPQHF medium-sized TRBJ1-5 TRBV12-3/TRBV12-4 TRBD1
TGTGCCAGCGGGACAGGTGGGGAGGAGACCCAGTACTTC CASGTGGEETQYF many TRBJ2-5 TRBV7-8 TRBD1
TGTGCCAGCTCACCACTAGCTTCGGCCACAGATACGCAGTATTTT CASSPLASATDTQYF medium-sized TRBJ2-3 TRBV18 NA
TGCAGTGCTAGAGAAACCAGGGGGTCGGCCTCTGAAGCTTTCTTT CSARETRGSASEAFF few TRBJ1-1 TRBV20-1 TRBD1
TGTGCCAGCAGTCCAAGCCGGGACTACCATACGCAGTATTTT CASSPSRDYHTQYF many TRBJ2-3 TRBV7-2 TRBD2
TGTGCCAGTAGTATCCGGACAGGTTACCAGCCCCAGCATTTT CASSIRTGYQPQHF medium-sized TRBJ1-5 TRBV19 TRBD1
TGTGCCAGCAGTTACCCTAATTTGCGATTTAACTATGGCTACACCTTC CASSYPNLRFNYGYTF many TRBJ1-2 TRBV6-5 NA
TGCAGTGCCCCGGACAGGAACACTGAAGCTTTCTTT CSAPDRNTEAFF medium-sized TRBJ1-1 TRBV20-1 NA
TGTGCCAGCAGCTACAAAGCGGGGCCCTACAATGAGCAGTTCTTC CASSYKAGPYNEQFF medium-sized TRBJ2-1 TRBV11-3 TRBD2
TGCAGTGCTAGAGATGCGGGACAGACATACGAGCAGTACTTC CSARDAGQTYEQYF medium-sized TRBJ2-7 TRBV20-1 NA
TGCAGCGTTGACGGGACAAACTATGGCTACACCTTC CSVDGTNYGYTF many TRBJ1-2 TRBV29-1 NA
TGCAGCTTACGGAGGGAAGATGAGCAGTTCTTC CSLRREDEQFF NA TRBJ2-1 TRBV29-1 NA
TGTGCAAGTCGCTTAGCCCTCAGTCTAGCCAAAAACATTCAGTACTTC CASRLALSLAKNIQYF medium-sized TRBJ2-4 TRBV12-2 NA
TGTGCCAGCAGCCCGTGGACAGGGCGCGAGCAGTACTTC CASSPWTGREQYF NA TRBJ2-7 TRBV7-9 TRBD1
TGTGCCAGCAGCTCCGATAACTTTGGTGCAGATACGCAGTATTTT CASSSDNFGADTQYF medium-sized TRBJ2-3 TRBV7-3 NA
TGCGCCAGCAGCCCCCGGACAGGGGCCAACTCCTACGAGCAGTACTTC CASSPRTGANSYEQYF many TRBJ2-7 TRBV5-1 TRBD1
TGTGCCAGCCGGGGGGTGTCACCCCTCCACTTT CASRGVSPLHF few TRBJ1-6 TRBV11-3 NA
TGTGCCATTACTAACTATGGCTACACCTTC CAITNYGYTF medium-sized TRBJ1-2 TRBV7-9 NA
TGTGCCAGCAGCTTAGCAGGGGGCGAAAAACTGTTTTTT CASSLAGGEKLFF NA TRBJ1-4 TRBV7-2 TRBD1